A single sample is the source of the 8 T cell receptor beta chains below, sequenced in a study of shared clonotypes between healthy human individuals. The table came from immunoSEQ multiplex PCR; TCRdb's copy has only in-frame clones and leaves some out. In the table there are over 2,000,000 clones, about 94% of which are singletons. Terminally differentiated effector memory CD45RA+ cells were left out of the naive CD8 fraction, which was CD45RO-negative and positively selected for CCR7. Sequences were obtained from naive CD8+ T cells from PBMCs. All receptors derive from a man aged 18-30 years in good health. Some clones in this sample may be carry-over from other donors' samples.

The chain recombines TRBV28 with TRBJ1-5; weak D call: TRBD1 (5 bases). V lost 11 bases, J lost 3 bases, and 14 bases lay in between. This CDR3 is built from 13 residues. Germline V gene sequence: CDR1 MDHEN, CDR2 SYDVKM. The CDR3 is CASCAGYNQPQHF. The CDR3 DNA reads as TGTGCCTCCTGCGCAGGGTACAATCAGCCCCAGCATTTT.

CDR3 in amino acids: CAWSVAGGLEAFF. CDR3 DNA: TGTGCCTGGAGTGTAGCCGGGGGCCTTGAAGCTTTCTTT. V is TRBV30 and J is TRBJ1-1; D is perhaps TRBD1 (6 bases). Germline loops: CDR1 GTSNPN, CDR2 SVGIG (reference sequence). Trimming took 0 bases from V and 7 from J, leaving 12 bases between them. This CDR3 comprises 13 residues.

J is TRBJ2-5 and V is TRBV7-9; D ambiguous. Trimming shortened V by 3 bases and J by 7 bases, and 27 bases separated the two germline ends. CDR1 and CDR2 (germline): SEHNR, FQNEAQ (reference sequence). CDR3 length: 18 amino acids. CDR3 sequence (DNA): TGTGCCAGCAGCTTTTCCGTATGGGCAGACGCCGGTAGCCGGACCCAGTACTTC. Amino acids: CASSFSVWADAGSRTQYF.

This chain joins TRBV25-1 and TRBJ1-1; possibly TRBD1 for D (5 bases). This CDR3 spans 15 amino acids. Trimming removed 2 bases from V and 5 bases from J, with 15 bases in between. Germline V gene lookup returns CDR1 MGHDK and CDR2 SYGVNS. CDR3 nucleotide sequence: TGTGCCAGCAGTGAAGGAGGGATGGGGGGAACTGAAGCTTTCTTT. This sequence encodes CASSEGGMGGTEAFF.

The chain uses TRBV10-2 and TRBJ2-5, with D unclear. The CDR3 is made up of 14 amino acids. The germline gives CDR1 WSHSY, CDR2 SAAADI. Trimming shortened V by 3 bases and J by 3 bases, and 11 bases separated the two germline ends. The CDR3 DNA sequence: TGCGCCAGCAGTGACTTAGAAACCGAAGAGACCCAGTACTTC. It specifies CASSDLETEETQYF.

About this clone: An end of the junction does not agree with germline; a read error may underlie this. The J gene is TRBJ2-7, the V gene TRBV7-2; unclear D gene. The germline V gene has CDR1 SGHTA and CDR2 FQGNSA. The CDR3 consists of 15 residues. DNA for the CDR3: TGTGCCAGCAGTGACGTAGGCCCCCCCTCCTCCGAGCAGTACTTC. Translated: CASSDVGPPSSEQYF.

This clone has a single count. The chain couples TRBV4-3 to TRBJ2-7; weak D call: TRBD2 (5 bases). This CDR3 region has 15 residues. V dropped 0 bases and J dropped 2 bases, with 11 bases sitting between them. Per the germline V gene, CDR1 is LGHNA and CDR2 is YSLEER. For the CDR3, the DNA is TGCGCCAGCAGCCAAGAAGTACTAGGACCCTACGAGCAGTACTTC. This sequence encodes CASSQEVLGPYEQYF.

The J gene is TRBJ2-7, the V gene TRBV5-1; D possibly corresponds to TRBD2 (5 bases). This CDR3 has 14 residues. Per the germline V gene, CDR1 is SGHRS and CDR2 is YFSETQ. Trimming pared 0 bases from V and 6 bases from J, leaving 13 bases between. CDR3 DNA sequence: TGCGCCAGCAGCTTGGTCGGCGGGTGGCGCGAGCAGTACTTC. Translating gives CASSLVGGWREQYF.